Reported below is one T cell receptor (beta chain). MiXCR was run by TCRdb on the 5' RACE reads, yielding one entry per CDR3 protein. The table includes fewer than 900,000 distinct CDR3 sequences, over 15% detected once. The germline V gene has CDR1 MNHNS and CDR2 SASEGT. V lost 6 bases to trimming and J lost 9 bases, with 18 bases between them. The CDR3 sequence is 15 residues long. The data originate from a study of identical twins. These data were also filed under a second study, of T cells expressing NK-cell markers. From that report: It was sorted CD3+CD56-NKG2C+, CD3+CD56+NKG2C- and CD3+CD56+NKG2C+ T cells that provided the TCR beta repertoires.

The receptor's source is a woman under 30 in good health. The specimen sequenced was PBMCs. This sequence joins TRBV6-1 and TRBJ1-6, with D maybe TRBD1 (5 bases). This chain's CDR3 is CASSLDAGALSPLHF. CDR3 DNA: TGTGCCAGCAGCCTGGATGCCGGGGCACTTTCACCCCTCCACTTT.